Each of the 12 T cell receptor beta chains below was sequenced from the same sample in a study of shared clonotypes between healthy human individuals. The table came from immunoSEQ multiplex PCR; TCRdb's copy has only in-frame clones and leaves some out. This repertoire shows around 1.4 million clones, approximately 98.5% found once; its top ten account for approximately 0.38%. Sequencing was carried out using naive CD4+ T cells sorted from blood. The subset denotes: CD45RA+ positively selected. The receptors shown here come from a man under 40 in good health.

Details on this clone: The sample has other DNA sequences that encode this CDR3 too. The chain uses TRBV5-1 and TRBJ2-3; D is unresolved. Germline V gene data show CDR1 as SGHRS and CDR2 as YFSETQ. V lost 5 bases and J 0 bases, leaving 4 bases between the germline ends. The CDR3 contains 12 residues. CDR3 nucleotides: TGCGCCAGCAGAGACAGCACAGATACGCAGTATTTT. As protein: CASRDSTDTQYF.

The V call is TRBV5-4, the J call TRBJ2-1; D tentatively reads TRBD1 or TRBD2 (5 bases each). The CDR3 contains 15 residues. Germline CDR1 SGHNT, CDR2 YYREEE (reference sequence). Trimming removed 2 bases from V and 9 bases from J, with 18 bases in between. This CDR3 reads CASSFPGPRDGEQFF. As DNA, the CDR3 is TGTGCCAGCAGCTTTCCGGGACCCCGGGACGGTGAGCAGTTCTTC.

V is TRBV7-2 and J is TRBJ1-4, with D perhaps TRBD1 (6 bases). Trimming stripped 5 bases from V and 8 bases from J, with 12 bases between. In germline, CDR1 is SGHTA, CDR2 FQGNSA. The length of the CDR3 is 13 residues. Here the CDR3 reads CASSRPGGEKLFF. The DNA of the CDR3 is TGTGCCAGCAGCCGTCCCGGGGGCGAAAAACTGTTTTTT.

The chain employs TRBV4-3 and TRBJ1-1; 7 bases are a match to TRBD1. Germline V gene sequence: CDR1 LGHNA, CDR2 YSLEER. The CDR3 extends over 13 amino acids. After removal of 6 bases from V and 1 base from J, the junction contained 2 bases not matched to a gene. The CDR3 loop reads CASSGQENTEAFF. DNA for the CDR3: TGCGCCAGCAGTGGACAGGAGAACACTGAAGCTTTCTTT.

J is TRBJ2-1 and V is TRBV7-9; D unresolved. The V gene's germline CDR1 is SEHNR and CDR2 FQNEAQ (reference sequence). There are 12 residues in the CDR3. V shed 6 bases and J shed 10 bases, with 13 bases lying between them. The CDR3 reads CASRPSLGEQFF. In DNA form, the CDR3 reads TGTGCCAGCAGACCGTCATTAGGAGAGCAGTTCTTC.

J is TRBJ2-7 and V is TRBV7-6, with D possibly being TRBD1 or TRBD2 (5 bases each). This CDR3 has 13 amino acids. Looked up from germline, CDR1 is SGHVS and CDR2 is FNYEAQ. Trimming shortened V by 3 bases and J by 4 bases, and 10 bases separated the two germline ends. CDR3 region: CASSLGERYEQYF. For the CDR3, the DNA is TGTGCCAGCAGCTTGGGGGAAAGGTACGAGCAGTACTTC.

V and J are TRBV19 and TRBJ1-5, with D possibly TRBD1 on 5 matching bases. V was pared by 5 bases and J by 3 bases, with 17 bases between. Germline V gene sequence: CDR1 LNHDA, CDR2 SQIVND (reference sequence). The CDR3 runs 16 residues. CDR3 nucleotide sequence: TGTGCCAGTAGTCGGGGCGGGCCGAAATTCAATCAGCCCCAGCATTTT. This codes for CASSRGGPKFNQPQHF.

This chain links TRBV2 with TRBJ1-2, with D unclear. The CDR3 has 12 amino acids. The V end was cut by 9 bases, the J end by 0 bases, with 8 bases between. Per the germline V gene, CDR1 is SNHLY and CDR2 is FYNNEI. As DNA, the CDR3 is TGTGCCAGTAAAGGAGCTAACTATGGCTACACCTTC. Translated: CASKGANYGYTF.

The J gene is TRBJ1-4, the V gene TRBV4-3, with a weak D call TRBD1 (5 bases). The CDR3 is made up of 16 amino acids. Trimming removed 1 base from V and 5 bases from J, with 14 bases in between. Germline V gene data show CDR1 as LGHNA and CDR2 as YSLEER. CDR3 sequence: CASSQGHRGRNEKLFF. The CDR3 DNA reads as TGCGCCAGCAGCCAAGGACATAGGGGTCGGAATGAAAAACTGTTTTTT.

The V and J genes are TRBV10-2 and TRBJ1-1, with 7 positions matching TRBD1. The CDR3 is made up of 15 amino acids. J was trimmed by 1 base and V by 7 bases; bases with no gene match: 9. Germline V gives CDR1 WSHSY, CDR2 SAAADI. CDR3 in DNA: TGCGCCAGCAAGAAGATCGGGACAGCGAACACTGAAGCTTTCTTT. Translated, it gives CASKKIGTANTEAFF.

This chain links TRBV9 with TRBJ2-7; D may be TRBD2 (7 bases). The CDR3 is 17 residues long. Trimming shortened V by 0 bases and J by 2 bases, and 18 bases separated the two germline ends. Germline-derived CDR1 and CDR2 are SGDLS and YYNGEE. The CDR3 loop is CASSVEGGARQPYEQYF. The CDR3 DNA follows: TGTGCCAGCAGCGTAGAGGGGGGGGCCCGTCAACCCTACGAGCAGTACTTC.

The CDR3 spells CASSNRVPGELFF. The CDR3 DNA reads as TGTGCCAGCAGTAACAGGGTCCCCGGGGAGCTGTTTTTT. J is TRBJ2-2 and V is TRBV28; TRBD1 is a possible D gene (6 bases). V lost 5 bases, J lost 6 bases, and 10 bases lay in between. CDR3 length equals 13 residues. Per the germline V gene, CDR1 is MDHEN and CDR2 is SYDVKM.